Sequencing of this TCR beta chain was carried out in a study of blood T cell repertoires in COVID-19. Overall study: Italy, Spain and the United States were the sources of the convalescent and acute COVID-19 samples.

This clone was detected once. Original data processing: From reference gene primer amplification, estimates of nucleated cell counts were derived. The assay was immunoSEQ multiplex PCR, and TCRdb's table has in-frame clones only and misses some. The DNA gave D and trimming, while V, J and clone size come from that table. The data hold under 250,000 clones, with around 80% observed a single time. This receptor was obtained from a woman aged 70-85 years with acute or convalescent COVID-19. The sample comprised peripheral blood.

The DNA of the CDR3 is TGTGCCAGCAGTTTCGAGTCACAGGGTACGGATCAGCCCCAGCATTTT. Translating gives CASSFESQGTDQPQHF. The chain recombines TRBV28 with TRBJ1-5; TRBD1 might be the D (6 bases). CDR1 MDHEN and CDR2 SYDVKM come from the germline V gene. V lost 3 bases and J lost 5, with 17 bases in between. The CDR3 is 16 amino acids.